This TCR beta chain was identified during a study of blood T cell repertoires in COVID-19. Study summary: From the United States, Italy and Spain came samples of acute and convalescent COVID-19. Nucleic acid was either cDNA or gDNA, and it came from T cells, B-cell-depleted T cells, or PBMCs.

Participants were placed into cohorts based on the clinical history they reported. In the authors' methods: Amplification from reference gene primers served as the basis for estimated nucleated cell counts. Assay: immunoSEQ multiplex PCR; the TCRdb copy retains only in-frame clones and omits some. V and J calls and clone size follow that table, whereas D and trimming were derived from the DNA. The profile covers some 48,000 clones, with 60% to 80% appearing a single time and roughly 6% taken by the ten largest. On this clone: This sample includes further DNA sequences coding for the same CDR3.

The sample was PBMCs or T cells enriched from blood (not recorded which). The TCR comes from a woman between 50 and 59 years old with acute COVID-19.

DNA for the CDR3: TGTGCCAGCTCGGTCCAGGGGGATTACAATGAGCAGTTCTTC. Its protein is CASSVQGDYNEQFF. The chain uses TRBV18 and TRBJ2-1; TRBD1 matches at 7 bases. Unmatched junction bases numbered 6, after V lost 6 bases and J lost 4 bases. Germline lookup yields CDR1 KGHSH and CDR2 LQKENI. The CDR3 contains 14 residues.